The present T cell receptor beta chain was sequenced within a study of T-cell reconstitution after alpha-beta-depleted transplantation in children. The CDR3 spans 14 residues. Unmatched junction bases numbered 4, after V lost 0 bases and J lost 4 bases. In germline, CDR1 is SGHRS, CDR2 YFSETQ. This clonotype was counted many times. Unique molecular identifiers featured in how the TCRbeta library was prepared. TCRdb passed the PCR reads through MiXCR, listing each CDR3 protein once. The table lists some 340,000 distinct CDR3 sequences, approximately 10% of them singletons. The source material was PBMCs from the stem cell graft donor, sampled from the stem cell graft. This rearrangement joins TRBV5-1 to TRBJ2-7; 7 nucleotides align to TRBD2. The TCR originated in a human donor who donated a stem cell graft to a child with acute lymphoblastic leukemia. The CDR3 loop is CASSLGLADYEQYF. DNA of the CDR3: TGCGCCAGCAGCTTGGGGCTAGCGGATTACGAGCAGTACTTC.